This TCR beta chain was identified during a study of control samples from healthy donors and cancer patients. With 5 bases clipped from V and 2 bases from J, the junction kept 7 bases outside the gene matches. The CDR3 has 15 amino acids. The germline gives CDR1 SGHNT, CDR2 YENEEA. The assay was immunoSEQ multiplex PCR, and TCRdb's table has in-frame clones only and misses some. The profile shows tens of thousands of clones, under 90% of them singletons. V usage is TRBV11-3 and J usage is TRBJ2-3; 7 nucleotides line up with TRBD2. The sequencing sample was made of blood. The TCR was taken from a man in his fifties in good health. CDR3 nucleotide sequence: TGTGCCAGCAGCCCCCGACTAGCACTCACAGATACGCAGTATTTT. Protein product: CASSPRLALTDTQYF.